This T cell receptor (beta chain) was recorded in a study of cytomegalovirus exposure and HLA in healthy donors. The V end lost 2 bases, the J end lost 2 bases, and 12 bases lay between the germline ends. CDR1 KGHSH and CDR2 LQKENI come from the germline V gene. This CDR3 contains 16 residues. The PCR employed 60 Vbeta primers together with 13 Jbeta primers. The assay was immunoSEQ multiplex PCR, and TCRdb's table has in-frame clones only and misses some. The table lists 95,000 to 150,000 clones, about 80% of them singletons, with more than 7% in the top ten. Sequenced material: PBMCs. The receptor was derived from a female donor in good health and CMV-seropositive. J is TRBJ2-2 and V is TRBV18; a weak D match, TRBD2 (6 bases). CDR3 sequence (DNA): TGTGCCAGCTCACCAATCGGGACTCTTAACACCGGGGAGCTGTTTTTT. This gives the protein CASSPIGTLNTGELFF.